This T cell receptor beta chain was observed in a study of CD8+ T cells in alopecia areata. Investigators sorted PBMCs to obtain both CD4+ and CD8+ T cells. The V end was cut by 0 bases, the J end by 8 bases, with 11 bases between. CDR3 length: 14 residues. Germline V gene sequence: CDR1 SGHDN, CDR2 FVKESK. Once RNA had been extracted, it was reverse transcribed into cDNA to act as the sequencing template. Only in-frame clones appear in the TCRdb table, and some are missing; sequencing was by immunoSEQ multiplex PCR. The data contain roughly 30,000 clones, less than 65% of them singletons. This sequence originates from a human donor with alopecia areata. Sequenced sample: NKG2D-high CD8+ T cells sorted from blood. The gene calls are TRBV14 and TRBJ2-1, with D unclear. CDR3 amino acids: CASSQDETLDEQFF. DNA of the CDR3: TGTGCCAGCAGCCAAGATGAAACATTAGATGAGCAGTTCTTC.